Below, 11 T cell receptor beta chains from the same sample are listed, as sequenced in a study of blood T cell repertoires in COVID-19. TCRdb's copy holds only in-frame clones and misses some; the assay was immunoSEQ multiplex PCR. The table includes some 47,000 clones, around 80% detected once. The sequenced sample was peripheral blood. The receptors were sampled from a human donor in a cohort sampled during active COVID-19.

The chain joins TRBV11-2 to TRBJ1-1; TRBD1 agrees at 8 bases. The CDR3 totals 14 residues. Germline CDR1 SGHAT, CDR2 FQNNGV. The trim removed 4 bases at V and 4 bases at J, leaving 5 bases unmatched. CDR3 protein: CASSSRTGGTEAFF. CDR3 coding DNA: TGTGCCAGCAGCTCACGAACAGGGGGCACTGAAGCTTTCTTT.

This clone was recorded once. The chain employs TRBV7-2 and TRBJ1-2; D not resolved. The V and J ends lost 1 base and 2 bases respectively, with 5 bases between them. The germline gives CDR1 SGHTA, CDR2 FQGNSA. This CDR3 comprises 13 residues. CDR3 DNA: TGTGCCAGCAGCTTAGTAGCAAACTATGGCTACACCTTC. It translates to CASSLVANYGYTF. The full variable domain, rest sourced from reference TRBV7-2 and TRBJ1-2, is GAGVSQSPSNKVTEKGKDVELRCDPISGHTALYWYRQSLGQGLEFLIYFQGNSAPDKSGLPSDRFSAERTGGSVSTLTIQRTQQEDSAVYLCASSLVANYGYTFGSGTRLTVV.

J is TRBJ2-1 and V is TRBV15; the D is unclear. V shed 8 bases and J shed 0 bases, with 11 bases lying between them. The CDR3 has 14 residues. The germline gives CDR1 LNHNV, CDR2 YYDKDF (reference sequence). CDR3 protein: CATRKFGSYNEQFF. The CDR3 coding sequence is TGTGCCACCCGAAAGTTCGGCTCCTACAATGAGCAGTTCTTC.

The chain has TRBV15 and TRBJ2-3; tentative D call: TRBD2 (5 bases). This CDR3 has 15 amino acids. Trimming shortened V by 0 bases and J by 2 bases, and 9 bases separated the two germline ends. CDR1 LNHNV and CDR2 YYDKDF come from the germline V gene (reference sequence). The CDR3, as DNA: TGTGCCACCAGCAGAGATACGGGAAACACAGATACGCAGTATTTT. Its translation: CATSRDTGNTDTQYF.

The rearrangement links TRBV10-3 to TRBJ2-7, with 7 bases identical to TRBD1. After removal of 4 bases from V and 6 bases from J, the junction contained 6 bases not matched to a gene. Germline CDR1 ENHRY, CDR2 SYGVKD. The CDR3 runs 13 residues. The CDR3, as DNA: TGTGCCATCAGTGCATCCGGGACAGCCGAGCAGTACGTC. It translates to CAISASGTAEQYV.

The gene calls are TRBV5-1 and TRBJ1-1; 7 positions match TRBD1. Trimming cost V 4 bases and J 1 base; bases outside gene matches: 1. This CDR3 comprises 13 residues. Germline V gives CDR1 SGHRS, CDR2 YFSETQ. CDR3 sequence: CASSRDRNTEAFF. The DNA for the CDR3 is TGCGCCAGCAGCCGGGACAGGAACACTGAAGCTTTCTTT. Using reference TRBV5-1 and TRBJ1-1 for the parts outside the CDR3, the full variable domain is KAGVTQTPRYLIKTRGQQVTLSCSPISGHRSVSWYQQTPGQGLQFLFEYFSETQRNKGNFPGRFSGRQFSNSRSEMNVSTLELGDSALYLCASSRDRNTEAFFGQGTRLTVV.

This chain links TRBV30 with TRBJ1-2; D perhaps matches TRBD1 (5 bases). Germline V lookup: CDR1 GTSNPN, CDR2 SVGIG (reference sequence). The V gene lost 0 bases and the J gene lost 6 bases, with 14 bases spanning the gap. The CDR3 is made up of 14 amino acids. For the CDR3, the DNA is TGTGCCTGGAGTGTAAGCCCAGGGCCGCATGGCTACACCTTC. It specifies CAWSVSPGPHGYTF.

This clone was seen once. This chain connects TRBV12-3 or TRBV12-4 to TRBJ2-3; D gene uncertain. Trimming took 5 bases from V and 6 from J, leaving 9 bases between them. The CDR3 loop spans 12 amino acids. This chain's CDR3 is CASSAGSDTQYF. The CDR3 nucleotides read TGTGCCAGCAGTGCAGGTTCCGATACGCAGTATTTT.

The CDR3 DNA reads TGTGCCAGCAGCCCGGGACACGGCCAAGAGACCCAGTACTTC. Protein product: CASSPGHGQETQYF. The V gene is TRBV6-5, the J gene TRBJ2-5; TRBD1 might be the D (6 bases). The germline gives CDR1 MNHEY, CDR2 SVGAGI. With 6 bases removed from V and 1 base from J, the gap between germline ends came to 12 bases. CDR3 length: 14 amino acids.

The chain has TRBV5-1 and TRBJ2-3; the D gene is possibly TRBD1 (6 bases). Trimming left V 4 bases short and J 0 bases short, with 15 bases between. Germline V gives CDR1 SGHRS, CDR2 YFSETQ. The CDR3 sequence is 16 residues long. Written as DNA, the CDR3 is TGCGCCAGCAGCACGGCGACAGGACTTAGCACAGATACGCAGTATTTT. Translated, it gives CASSTATGLSTDTQYF.

This chain connects TRBV3-1 (or the pseudogene TRBV3-2) to TRBJ1-1; D is unclear. The V end was cut by 1 base, the J end by 5 bases, with 8 bases between. The CDR3 sequence is 13 residues long. Germline V gene data show CDR1 as LGHDT and CDR2 as YNNKEL (reference sequence). The chain's CDR3 is CASSQGERTEAFF. The CDR3 DNA sequence: TGTGCCAGCAGCCAAGGGGAGAGAACTGAAGCTTTCTTT.